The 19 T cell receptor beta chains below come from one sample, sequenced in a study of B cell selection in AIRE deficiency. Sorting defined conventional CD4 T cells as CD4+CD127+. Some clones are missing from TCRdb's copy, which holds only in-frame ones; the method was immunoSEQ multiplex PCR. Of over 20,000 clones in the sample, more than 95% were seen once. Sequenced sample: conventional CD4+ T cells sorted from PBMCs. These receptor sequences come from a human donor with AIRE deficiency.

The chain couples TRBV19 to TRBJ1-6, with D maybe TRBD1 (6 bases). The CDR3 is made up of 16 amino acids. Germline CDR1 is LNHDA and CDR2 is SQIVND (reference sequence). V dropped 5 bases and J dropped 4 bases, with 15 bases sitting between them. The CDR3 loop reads CASSLLQGTYNSPLHF. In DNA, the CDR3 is TGTGCCAGTAGTCTACTACAGGGAACATATAATTCACCCCTCCACTTT.

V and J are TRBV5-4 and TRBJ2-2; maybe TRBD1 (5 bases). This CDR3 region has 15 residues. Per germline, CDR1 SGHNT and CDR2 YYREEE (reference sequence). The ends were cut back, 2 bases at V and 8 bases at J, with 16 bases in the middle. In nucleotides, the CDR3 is TGTGCCAGCAGCTTACCAGGGATGGGAATAGGGGAGCTGTTTTTT. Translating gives CASSLPGMGIGELFF.

Here the CDR3 DNA reads TGTGCCAGCAGCCAAGAGGTCGGACAGGGGAATGAAAAACTGTTTTTT. It is translated as CASSQEVGQGNEKLFF. This rearrangement joins TRBV5-4 to TRBJ1-4; TRBD1 agrees at 9 bases. There are 16 residues in the CDR3. Germline CDR1 and CDR2: SGHNT and YYREEE (reference sequence). The trim removed 4 bases at V and 5 bases at J, leaving 9 bases unmatched.

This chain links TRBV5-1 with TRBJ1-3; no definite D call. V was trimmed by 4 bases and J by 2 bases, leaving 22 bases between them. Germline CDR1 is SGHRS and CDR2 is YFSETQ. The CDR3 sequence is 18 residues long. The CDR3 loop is CASSPDKTGISAGNTIYF. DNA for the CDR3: TGCGCCAGCAGCCCTGACAAAACGGGAATTTCGGCTGGAAACACCATATATTTT.

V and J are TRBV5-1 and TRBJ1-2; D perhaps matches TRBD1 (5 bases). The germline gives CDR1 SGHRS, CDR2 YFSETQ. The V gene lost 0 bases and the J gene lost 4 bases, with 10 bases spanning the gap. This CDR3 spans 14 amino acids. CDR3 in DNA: TGCGCCAGCAGCTTGGCGGGGGAGGGCTATGGCTACACCTTC. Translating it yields CASSLAGEGYGYTF.

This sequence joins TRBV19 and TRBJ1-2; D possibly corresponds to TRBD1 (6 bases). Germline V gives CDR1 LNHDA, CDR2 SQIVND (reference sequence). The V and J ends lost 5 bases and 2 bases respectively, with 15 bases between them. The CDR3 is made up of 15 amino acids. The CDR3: CASSPPRGTNYGYTF. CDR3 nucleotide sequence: TGTGCCAGTAGTCCCCCGAGGGGGACGAACTATGGCTACACCTTC.

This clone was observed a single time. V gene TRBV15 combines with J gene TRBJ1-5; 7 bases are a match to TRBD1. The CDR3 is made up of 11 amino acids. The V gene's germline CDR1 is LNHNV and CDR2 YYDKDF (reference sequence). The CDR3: CATGANQPQHF. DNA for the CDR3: TGTGCTACAGGGGCGAATCAGCCCCAGCATTTT.

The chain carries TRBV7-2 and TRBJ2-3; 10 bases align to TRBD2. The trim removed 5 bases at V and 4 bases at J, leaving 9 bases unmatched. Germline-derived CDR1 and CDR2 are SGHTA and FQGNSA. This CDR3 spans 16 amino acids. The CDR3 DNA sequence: TGTGCCAGCAGCCTCCTTAGCGGGAGGATTTCAGATACGCAGTATTTT. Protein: CASSLLSGRISDTQYF.

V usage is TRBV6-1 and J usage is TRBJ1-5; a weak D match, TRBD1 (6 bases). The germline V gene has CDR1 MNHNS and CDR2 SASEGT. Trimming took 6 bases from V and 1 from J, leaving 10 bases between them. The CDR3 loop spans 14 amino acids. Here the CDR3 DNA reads TGTGCCAGCAGCAGGGGTCTAAGCAATCAGCCCCAGCATTTT. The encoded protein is CASSRGLSNQPQHF.

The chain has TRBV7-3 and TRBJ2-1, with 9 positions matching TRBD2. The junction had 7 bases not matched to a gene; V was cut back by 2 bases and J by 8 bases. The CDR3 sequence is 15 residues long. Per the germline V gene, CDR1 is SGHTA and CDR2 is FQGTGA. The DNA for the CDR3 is TGTGCCAGCAGCTTATCGGCTAGCGGGGTCTATGAGCAGTTCTTC. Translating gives CASSLSASGVYEQFF.

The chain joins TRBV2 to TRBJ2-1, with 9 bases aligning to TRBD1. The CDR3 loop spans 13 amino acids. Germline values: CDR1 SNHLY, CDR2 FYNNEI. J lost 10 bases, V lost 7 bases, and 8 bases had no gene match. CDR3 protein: CASTGQGLREQFF. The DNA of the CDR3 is TGTGCCAGCACTGGACAGGGGTTGAGGGAGCAGTTCTTC.

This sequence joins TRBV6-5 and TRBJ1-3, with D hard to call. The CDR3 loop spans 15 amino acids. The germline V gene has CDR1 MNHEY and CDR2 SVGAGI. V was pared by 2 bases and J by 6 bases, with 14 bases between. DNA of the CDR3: TGTGCCAGCAGTTACCCCGAGGGCGTGGCAAACACCATATATTTT. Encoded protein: CASSYPEGVANTIYF.

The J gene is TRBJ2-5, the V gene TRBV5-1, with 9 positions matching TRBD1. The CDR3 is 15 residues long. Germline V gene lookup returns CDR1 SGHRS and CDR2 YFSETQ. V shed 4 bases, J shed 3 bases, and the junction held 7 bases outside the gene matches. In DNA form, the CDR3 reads TGCGCCAGCAGCCCGATGACAGGGGGAGAAGAGACCCAGTACTTC. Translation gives CASSPMTGGEETQYF.

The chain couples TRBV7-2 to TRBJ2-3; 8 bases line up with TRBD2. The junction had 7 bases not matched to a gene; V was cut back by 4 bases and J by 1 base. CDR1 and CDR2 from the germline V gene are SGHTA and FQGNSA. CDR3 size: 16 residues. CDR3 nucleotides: TGTGCCAGCAGCTATTACACTAGCGGTGGCACAGATACGCAGTATTTT. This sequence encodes CASSYYTSGGTDTQYF.

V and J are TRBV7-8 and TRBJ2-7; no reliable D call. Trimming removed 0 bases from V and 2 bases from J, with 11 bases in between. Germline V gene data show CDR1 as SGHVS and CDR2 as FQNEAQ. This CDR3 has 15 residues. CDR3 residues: CASSLAFNQAYEQYF. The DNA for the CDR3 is TGTGCCAGCAGCTTAGCGTTTAATCAGGCCTACGAGCAGTACTTC. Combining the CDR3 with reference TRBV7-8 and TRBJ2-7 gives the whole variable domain GAGVSQSPRYKVAKRGQDVALRCDPISGHVSLFWYQQALGQGPEFLTYFQNEAQLDKSGLPSDRFFAERPEGSVSTLKIQRTQQEDSAVYLCASSLAFNQAYEQYFGPGTRLTVT.

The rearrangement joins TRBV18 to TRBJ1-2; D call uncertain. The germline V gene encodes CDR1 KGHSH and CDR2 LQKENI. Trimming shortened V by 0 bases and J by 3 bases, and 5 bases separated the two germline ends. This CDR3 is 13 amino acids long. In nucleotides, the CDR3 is TGTGCCAGCTCACCACCAGGGCACTATGGCTACACCTTC. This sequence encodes CASSPPGHYGYTF. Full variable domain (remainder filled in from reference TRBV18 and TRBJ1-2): NAGVMQNPRHLVRRRGQEARLRCSPMKGHSHVYWYRQLPEEGLKFMVYLQKENIIDESGMPKERFSAEFPKEGPSILRIQQVVRGDSAAYFCASSPPGHYGYTFGSGTRLTVV.

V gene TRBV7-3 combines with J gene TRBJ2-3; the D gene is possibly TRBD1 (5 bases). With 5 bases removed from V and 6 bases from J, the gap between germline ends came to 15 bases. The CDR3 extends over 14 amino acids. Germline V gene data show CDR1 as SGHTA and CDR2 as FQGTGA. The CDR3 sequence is CASSLSLTVDTQYF. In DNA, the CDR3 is TGTGCCAGCAGCCTAAGTCTGACAGTCGATACGCAGTATTTT.

The CDR3 reads CASSPSTGGGPPYQPQHF. In nucleotides, the CDR3 is TGTGCCAGTAGCCCGTCAACTGGTGGGGGCCCGCCATACCAGCCCCAGCATTTT. The genes are TRBV19 and TRBJ1-5; tentatively, D is TRBD1 (6 bases). Germline-derived CDR1 and CDR2 are LNHDA and SQIVND (reference sequence). This CDR3 has 18 amino acids. Trimming shortened V by 6 bases and J by 7 bases, and 28 bases separated the two germline ends.

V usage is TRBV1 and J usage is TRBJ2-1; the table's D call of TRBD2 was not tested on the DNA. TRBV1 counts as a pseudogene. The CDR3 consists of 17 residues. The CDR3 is CTSSHPTSGPSYNEQFF. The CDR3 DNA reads TGCACCAGCAGCCACCCGACTAGCGGACCCTCCTACAATGAGCAGTTCTTC.